This T cell receptor beta chain was observed in a study of OX40 agonist ivuxolimab in advanced cancers. Study overall: Every 2 weeks, patients received ivuxolimab intravenously, dosed at 0.01 to 10 mg/kg.

Assay: immunoSEQ multiplex PCR; the TCRdb copy retains only in-frame clones and omits some. The sample records over 55,000 clones, more than 65% being singletons. Germline-derived CDR1 and CDR2 are LNHDA and SQIVND (reference sequence). Trimming at V came to 5 bases and at J to 7 bases, leaving 8 bases not matched to a gene. This CDR3 region has 14 residues. This TCR came from an adult with an advanced solid tumor such as melanoma, head and neck, liver or kidney cancer. The chain employs TRBV19 and TRBJ1-5; TRBD1 matches at 7 bases. The sequenced sample was CD4+ or CD8+ T cells sorted from blood, obtained in a trial of the OX40 agonist ivuxolimab. The CDR3 nucleotides read TGTGCCAGTAGTCTCCAGGGGGTCTTCCAGCCCCAGCATTTT. It yields the protein CASSLQGVFQPQHF. The full variable domain, completed using reference TRBV19 and TRBJ1-5, is DGGITQSPKYLFRKEGQNVTLSCEQNLNHDAMYWYRQDPGQGLRLIYYSQIVNDFQKGDIAEGYSVSREKKESFPLTVTSAQKNPTAFYLCASSLQGVFQPQHFGDGTRLSIL.